The 18 T cell receptor beta chains reported below all come from one sample, sequenced in a study of blood T cell repertoires in COVID-19. The repertoire was sequenced with immunoSEQ multiplex PCR; TCRdb's copy has only in-frame clones and lacks some. The sample holds 200,000 to 300,000 clones, roughly 80% seen once. The sequenced sample was peripheral blood. The origin of the receptors is a woman in her sixties or seventies with active or convalescent COVID-19.

The chain links TRBV28 to TRBJ2-7; TRBD2 matches at 9 bases. Germline lookup yields CDR1 MDHEN and CDR2 SYDVKM. The CDR3 spans 15 residues. V was clipped by 5 bases and J by 0 bases; unmatched bases: 5. CDR3 residues: CASSPIAGDSYEQYF. CDR3 nucleotides: TGTGCCAGCAGTCCAATAGCGGGGGACTCCTACGAGCAGTACTTC.

The rearrangement joins TRBV11-2 to TRBJ2-1, with 11 bases aligning to TRBD1. Per germline, CDR1 SGHAT and CDR2 FQNNGV. V shed 3 bases and J 6 bases; nucleotides not matched to a gene: 13. CDR3 length: 18 amino acids. CDR3 residues: CASSFPPGQGVDLNEQFF. CDR3 coding DNA: TGTGCCAGCAGCTTTCCGCCGGGACAGGGGGTGGATCTCAATGAGCAGTTCTTC.

The chain uses TRBV5-5 and TRBJ1-5; D gene uncertain. Between the trimmed V and J ends, which lost 2 bases and 5 bases, there was a span of 14 bases. Germline loops: CDR1 SGHKS, CDR2 YYEKEE (reference sequence). CDR3 length equals 15 residues. The CDR3 reads CASSFLSGRDQPQHF. CDR3 coding DNA: TGTGCCAGCAGCTTTCTTAGTGGGCGTGATCAGCCCCAGCATTTT.

The rearrangement joins TRBV7-2 to TRBJ1-2, with 7 bases identical to TRBD1. Germline-derived CDR1 and CDR2 are SGHTA and FQGNSA. This CDR3 spans 15 amino acids. The J segment lost 7 bases and the V segment lost 4 bases, leaving 12 bases of the junction unmatched. In DNA form, the CDR3 reads TGTGCCAGCAGCTACTTATCCGGGACAGCAAGTGGCTACACCTTC. Its protein is CASSYLSGTASGYTF.

This rearrangement joins TRBV28 to TRBJ2-4; 7 bases match TRBD1. Per the germline V gene, CDR1 is MDHEN and CDR2 is SYDVKM. The CDR3 runs 14 residues. Trimming at V came to 6 bases and at J to 6 bases, leaving 8 bases not matched to a gene. CDR3: CASRVRGSLNIQYF. The CDR3, as DNA: TGTGCCAGCAGGGTCAGGGGGAGCCTAAACATTCAGTACTTC.

This chain connects TRBV19 to TRBJ1-6; no clear D. The CDR3 has 18 amino acids. Trimming removed 3 bases from V and 0 bases from J, with 15 bases in between. Germline V CDR1 and CDR2: LNHDA, SQIVND (reference sequence). The CDR3: CASSILLAVSSYNSPLHF. For the CDR3, the DNA is TGTGCCAGTAGTATTTTGTTGGCCGTAAGCTCCTATAATTCACCCCTCCACTTT. Based on the CDR3 plus reference TRBV19 and TRBJ1-6, the full variable domain is DGGITQSPKYLFRKEGQNVTLSCEQNLNHDAMYWYRQDPGQGLRLIYYSQIVNDFQKGDIAEGYSVSREKKESFPLTVTSAQKNPTAFYLCASSILLAVSSYNSPLHFGNGTRLTVT.

The genes are TRBV28 and TRBJ2-5; tentative D call: TRBD1 (6 bases). The CDR3 loop spans 14 amino acids. Germline CDR1 reads MDHEN; CDR2 reads SYDVKM. V dropped 3 bases and J dropped 5 bases, with 13 bases sitting between them. The CDR3 here is CASSFQDSGETQYF. The CDR3 nucleotides are TGTGCCAGCAGTTTCCAGGACAGCGGTGAGACCCAGTACTTC. Together with reference TRBV28 and TRBJ2-5, the CDR3 gives the full variable domain: DVKVTQSSRYLVKRTGEKVFLECVQDMDHENMFWYRQDPGLGLRLIYFSYDVKMKEKGDIPEGYSVSREKKERFSLILESASTNQTSMYLCASSFQDSGETQYFGPGTRLLVL.

Comments on this clone: The sample holds other DNA sequences that translate to the same CDR3. The genes are TRBV11-3 and TRBJ2-3, with D maybe TRBD2 (5 bases). The V gene lost 1 base and the J gene lost 4 bases, with 9 bases spanning the gap. CDR3 length equals 14 residues. Germline V CDR1 and CDR2: SGHNT, YENEEA. The CDR3 DNA follows: TGTGCCAGCAGCTTAGGGCGGGCCTCAGATACGCAGTATTTT. Its protein is CASSLGRASDTQYF.

The DNA of the CDR3 is TGTGCCAGCGGCAGACAGGGTGAGCAGCCCCAGCATTTT. Its translation is CASGRQGEQPQHF. The chain employs TRBV6-5 and TRBJ1-5, with 7 bases aligning to TRBD1. With V trimmed by 8 bases and J by 7 bases, 8 bases remained unmatched. Per germline, CDR1 MNHEY and CDR2 SVGAGI. The length of the CDR3 is 13 residues.

The CDR3 region has the DNA TGCGCCAGCAGCCCGGGGACAGGGGGCTACTATGGCTACACCTTC. It specifies CASSPGTGGYYGYTF. This chain connects TRBV4-1 to TRBJ1-2, with 12 bases matching TRBD1. The J segment lost 3 bases and the V segment lost 4 bases, leaving 3 bases of the junction unmatched. This CDR3 is 15 amino acids long. Per the germline V gene, CDR1 is MGHRA and CDR2 is YSYEKL.

The chain has TRBV24-1 and TRBJ1-2, with TRBD1 identical over 9 bases. Germline CDR1 KGHDR, CDR2 SFDVKD. The CDR3 is 16 residues long. V shed 4 bases, J shed 6 bases, and the junction held 11 bases outside the gene matches. The CDR3 DNA sequence: TGTGCCACCAGTGACCCAAGCCGGGACAGGGAGAATGGCTACACCTTC. Residues: CATSDPSRDRENGYTF.

V and J are TRBV27 and TRBJ1-4; tentative D call: TRBD1 (5 bases). V lost 5 bases and J lost 7, with 14 bases in between. The CDR3 extends over 14 amino acids. Germline V gene lookup returns CDR1 MNHEY and CDR2 SMNVEV (reference sequence). The CDR3 protein is CASSTFRDAEKLFF. CDR3 sequence (DNA): TGTGCCAGCAGTACGTTCAGGGATGCTGAAAAACTGTTTTTT.

The rearrangement uses TRBV4-2 and TRBJ1-5, with D perhaps TRBD1 (5 bases). V lost 0 bases and J 3 bases, leaving 12 bases between the germline ends. The CDR3 has 16 amino acids. Germline loops: CDR1 LGHNA, CDR2 YNFKEQ. The CDR3 protein is CASSQEIRADNQPQHF. The CDR3 DNA reads TGTGCCAGCAGCCAAGAAATCAGGGCCGACAATCAGCCCCAGCATTTT.

The gene calls are TRBV13 and TRBJ2-6; tentative D call: TRBD1 (5 bases). Germline V CDR1 and CDR2: PRHDT, FYEKMQ (reference sequence). The CDR3 contains 14 residues. V lost 5 bases to trimming and J lost 3 bases, with 8 bases between them. The chain's CDR3 is CASSTRVGANVLTF. DNA of the CDR3: TGTGCCAGCAGCACCAGGGTTGGGGCCAACGTCCTGACTTTC.

The rearrangement joins TRBV15 to TRBJ1-6; 7 bases fit TRBD1. With 5 bases clipped from V and 9 bases from J, the junction kept 13 bases outside the gene matches. The CDR3 runs 16 residues. Per germline, CDR1 LNHNV and CDR2 YYDKDF (reference sequence). CDR3 coding DNA: TGTGCCACCAGCCCCCCCGGGACAGTCATCGGTTCACCCCTCCACTTT. This encodes CATSPPGTVIGSPLHF.

CDR3 coding DNA: TGTGCCAGCATACGGGACAGGGACACTGAAGCTTTCTTT. Protein sequence: CASIRDRDTEAFF. The chain recombines TRBV2 with TRBJ1-1; the match to TRBD1 covers 9 bases. Germline assignment: CDR1 SNHLY and CDR2 FYNNEI. The CDR3 is made up of 13 amino acids. V lost 7 bases and J lost 3; bases outside the gene matches: 3.

The rearrangement links TRBV28 to TRBJ2-7, with D tentatively TRBD1 (6 bases). Germline V lookup: CDR1 MDHEN, CDR2 SYDVKM. The CDR3 sequence is 15 residues long. V gave up 6 bases and J gave up 0 bases, with 15 bases separating them. CDR3 sequence: CASRVRAGVSYEQYV. DNA of the CDR3: TGTGCCAGCAGGGTCAGGGCAGGGGTCTCCTACGAGCAGTACGTC.

V gene TRBV5-1 combines with J gene TRBJ1-5; no definite D call. V lost 1 base and J 4 bases, leaving 15 bases between the germline ends. The germline CDR1 and CDR2 sequences are SGHRS and YFSETQ. CDR3 length equals 16 residues. CDR3: CASSLWEERTNQPQHF. In DNA, the CDR3 is TGCGCCAGCAGCTTGTGGGAGGAGAGAACAAATCAGCCCCAGCATTTT.